These 9 T cell receptor beta chains originate from one sample sequenced in a study of cytomegalovirus exposure and HLA in healthy donors. Assay: immunoSEQ multiplex PCR; the TCRdb copy retains only in-frame clones and omits some. There are about 110,000 clones in the sample; approximately 85% occur only once, and about 2.9% lies in the top ten. Sequences were obtained from PBMCs. These receptors originate from a woman between 18 and 29 years old in good health and CMV-seronegative.

This CDR3 is CAWSGGGDPTRYF. The CDR3 nucleotides read TGTGCCTGGAGTGGAGGGGGGGACCCTACGCGGTACTTC. The rearrangement joins TRBV30 to TRBJ2-7; tentatively, D is TRBD2 (7 bases). The V end lost 1 base, the J end lost 12 bases, and 19 bases lay between the germline ends. Germline lookup yields CDR1 GTSNPN and CDR2 SVGIG (reference sequence). The CDR3 is 13 residues long.

Here the CDR3 reads CASSFRSENIQYF. CDR3 sequence (DNA): TGTGCCAGCAGTTTCAGGTCTGAAAACATTCAGTACTTC. This rearrangement joins TRBV28 to TRBJ2-4; no clear D. The V gene's germline CDR1 is MDHEN and CDR2 SYDVKM. The CDR3 sequence is 13 residues long. Between the trimmed V and J ends, which lost 3 bases and 5 bases, there was a span of 8 bases.

The gene calls are TRBV10-2 and TRBJ2-3; 10 nucleotides align to TRBD1. Unmatched junction bases numbered 7, after V lost 6 bases and J lost 1 base. Per germline, CDR1 WSHSY and CDR2 SAAADI. The CDR3 has 16 residues. This CDR3 reads CASRRTGGFGTDTQYF. The CDR3 DNA follows: TGCGCCAGCAGGAGGACAGGGGGGTTCGGCACAGATACGCAGTATTTT.

The chain joins TRBV14 to TRBJ1-5; TRBD1 matches at 7 bases. The V gene end was trimmed by 2 bases and the J gene end by 8 bases; junction bases not matched to a gene: 3. The CDR3 has 13 amino acids. From germline, CDR1 is SGHDN and CDR2 FVKESK. DNA of the CDR3: TGTGCCAGCAGCCAATTCAGGGGGGAGCCCCAGCATTTT. Residues: CASSQFRGEPQHF. Full variable domain (missing parts from reference TRBV14 and TRBJ1-5): EAGVTQFPSHSVIEKGQTVTLRCDPISGHDNLYWYRRVMGKEIKFLLHFVKESKQDESGMPNNRFLAERTGGTYSTLKVQPAELEDSGVYFCASSQFRGEPQHFGDGTRLSIL.

The J gene is TRBJ1-2, the V gene TRBV18; D not resolved. This CDR3 has 13 residues. Germline CDR1 reads KGHSH; CDR2 reads LQKENI. Trimming removed 5 bases from V and 4 bases from J, with 11 bases in between. The DNA of the CDR3 is TGTGCCAGCTCAATTGGCGGTGGCTATGGCTACACCTTC. Its protein is CASSIGGGYGYTF.

The chain joins TRBV27 to TRBJ1-2; a possible D gene is TRBD1 (5 bases). V was pared by 3 bases and J by 4 bases, with 15 bases between. This CDR3 comprises 15 residues. Germline assignment: CDR1 MNHEY and CDR2 SMNVEV (reference sequence). CDR3 region: CASSFGAGLVYGYTF. Here the CDR3 DNA reads TGTGCCAGCAGTTTCGGTGCAGGGCTTGTCTATGGCTACACCTTC.

For the CDR3, the DNA is TGTGCCAGCAGCCCGGCTTGGGCGAACACTGAAGCTTTCTTT. Protein sequence: CASSPAWANTEAFF. V is TRBV6-6 and J is TRBJ1-1; D gene uncertain. V was trimmed by 6 bases and J by 1 base, leaving 12 bases between them. This CDR3 region has 14 residues. Germline loops: CDR1 MNHNY, CDR2 SVGAGI (reference sequence).

The chain is built from TRBV9 and TRBJ2-7, with a possible D match to TRBD2 (5 bases). V was trimmed by 3 bases and J by 3 bases, leaving 19 bases between them. The germline V gene has CDR1 SGDLS and CDR2 YYNGEE. The CDR3 runs 16 residues. CDR3 DNA sequence: TGTGCCAGCAGCGCTGGGAGCGGCCATTTCGACTACGAGCAGTACTTC. Amino acid sequence: CASSAGSGHFDYEQYF.

V and J are TRBV6-1 and TRBJ2-3; D remains ambiguous. Trimming stripped 7 bases from V and 2 bases from J, with 7 bases between. CDR3 length: 12 amino acids. From germline, CDR1 is MNHNS and CDR2 SASEGT. The CDR3 loop is CASTQATDTQYF. The DNA of the CDR3 is TGTGCCAGCACCCAGGCCACAGATACGCAGTATTTT.